This TCR beta chain was found in a study of T cell repertoires in cytomegalovirus infection. At the level of the study: As its CMV epitopes, the study selected recently identified HLA-C-restricted and well-studied HLA-B-restricted targets. Indicated by public TCR beta signatures were CMV infection and matching HLA type.

In the case of this clonotype: Its antigen is undetermined.

General observations from the study: CMV-specific TCR beta clonotypes restricted by HLA-C dominated the ex vivo response. Pooled public TCR beta family frequency picked out CMV carriers with the relevant HLA.

The CDR3 has 13 amino acids. Trimming removed 5 bases at V and 4 bases at J, with 11 bases between. Germline V gene lookup returns CDR1 MNHNS and CDR2 SASEGT. TCRdb passed the reads through MiXCR, listing each CDR3 protein once. The sample has roughly 570,000 distinct CDR3 sequences, around two fifths seen once. The clonotype comes from a human donor in good health (CMV status not recorded). Some clones in this sample may be carry-over from other donors' samples. Sample: cultured PBMCs, taken from culture after CMV antigen stimulation. This sequence joins TRBV6-1 and TRBJ1-1; D gene ambiguous. The chain's CDR3 is CASSTHLVTEAFF. CDR3 bases: TGTGCCAGCAGTACCCATTTAGTCACTGAAGCTTTCTTT.